This T cell receptor (beta chain) is drawn from a study of blood T cell repertoires in COVID-19. TCRdb keeps only in-frame clones here, not all; method: immunoSEQ multiplex PCR. The profile shows tens of thousands of clones, 85% to 95% of them singletons. CDR1 is SGHRS, CDR2 YFSETQ, per germline. The CDR3 has 14 residues. With 4 bases removed from V and 5 bases from J, the gap between germline ends came to 12 bases. The TCR was taken from a human donor with active COVID-19. The donor label of this sample is uncertain. The chain is built from TRBV5-1 and TRBJ2-2; weak D call: TRBD2 (5 bases). Specimen: peripheral blood. The CDR3 nucleotides are TGCGCCAGCAGCCCCCGGGGTGGGACCGGGGAGCTGTTTTTT. Translation gives CASSPRGGTGELFF.